The 8 T cell receptor beta chains given below trace back to one sample, sequenced in a study of post-analysis software for immune sequencing data. Broader study findings: Among a handful of TRBV segments more frequent in patients than controls were TRBV5-6, TRBV5-1 and TRBV20-1.

Unique molecular identifiers were built into the TCR beta cDNA libraries. TCRdb passed the PCR reads through MiXCR, listing each CDR3 protein once. The profile shows hundreds of thousands of distinct CDR3 sequences, roughly three fifths of them singletons. No antigen is known for these receptors. Specimen: blood. The receptors derive from a girl aged 2 to 10 with multiple sclerosis.

The chain combines TRBV5-1 with TRBJ2-3; a possible D gene is TRBD2 (5 bases). The CDR3 loop spans 15 amino acids. Germline CDR1 is SGHRS and CDR2 is YFSETQ. V gave up 3 bases and J gave up 2 bases, with 13 bases separating them. CDR3 amino acids: CASSSASPNTDTQYF. The CDR3, as DNA: TGCGCCAGCAGCTCTGCTAGCCCCAACACAGATACGCAGTATTTT.

This chain links TRBV12-3 or TRBV12-4 with TRBJ1-5; 10 bases match TRBD1. The CDR3 extends over 14 amino acids. V dropped 4 bases and J dropped 4; count of bases not matched to a gene: 1. This CDR3 is CASSWGQGNQPQHF. CDR3 DNA: TGTGCCAGCAGTTGGGGACAGGGGAATCAGCCCCAGCATTTT.

In this sample, this clonotype turned up a few times. The CDR3 here is CASSQTPGLAGVSFTDTQYF. The CDR3 nucleotides read TGCGCCAGCAGCCAAACCCCGGGACTAGCGGGAGTAAGTTTCACAGATACGCAGTATTTT. The chain carries TRBV4-1 and TRBJ2-3, with TRBD2 matching 14 bases. Germline V CDR1 and CDR2: MGHRA, YSYEKL. Trimming cost V 2 bases and J 2 bases; bases outside gene matches: 12. The CDR3 has 20 amino acids.

The chain is built from TRBV7-9 and TRBJ2-4; D is possibly TRBD2 (5 bases). TRBJ2-5 explains the end of the DNA better; the J call may be wrong. The germline V gene encodes CDR1 SEHNR and CDR2 FQNEAQ (reference sequence). The CDR3 consists of 16 residues. The CDR3 DNA sequence: TGTGCCAGCAGCTTACTCAAGGGATCGGGGCAAGAGACCCAGTACTTC. Translating it yields CASSLLKGSGQETQYF.

This chain links TRBV25-1 with TRBJ2-3, with 8 bases fitting TRBD2. The CDR3 length is 15 residues. CDR1 is MGHDK, CDR2 SYGVNS, per germline. J gave up 1 base and V 8 bases, and 8 bases lay outside the gene matches. CDR3 amino acids: CASGPSGSGTDTQYF. The CDR3 DNA is TGTGCCAGCGGACCTAGCGGGTCGGGCACAGATACGCAGTATTTT.

This clonotype showed up just a few times. V gene TRBV13 combines with J gene TRBJ2-1, with TRBD1 identical over 8 bases. The CDR3 has 15 residues. V shed 5 bases, J shed 3 bases, and the junction held 6 bases outside the gene matches. Per germline, CDR1 PRHDT and CDR2 FYEKMQ (reference sequence). The CDR3 DNA reads as TGTGCCAGCAGCGGACGGACAGGGATCTACAATGAGCAGTTCTTC. Its protein is CASSGRTGIYNEQFF.

The genes are TRBV29-1 and TRBJ2-1; 7 positions agree with TRBD1. Unmatched junction bases numbered 14, after V lost 0 bases and J lost 9 bases. Germline V CDR1 and CDR2: SQVTM, ANQGSEA. The CDR3 runs to 16 residues. Written as DNA, the CDR3 is TGCAGCGTTGAAGACCCCAAGGACAGGCCCAGAGGTGAGCAGTTCTTC. Its translation is CSVEDPKDRPRGEQFF.

The gene calls are TRBV29-1 and TRBJ2-1; TRBD1 agrees at 8 bases. CDR1 is SQVTM and CDR2 is ANQGSEA in the germline V gene. J was trimmed by 7 bases and V by 8 bases; bases with no gene match: 10. This CDR3 has 13 amino acids. CDR3 amino acids: CSPRQGSSNEQFF. The CDR3 region has the DNA TGCAGCCCCAGACAGGGGTCCTCTAATGAGCAGTTCTTC.